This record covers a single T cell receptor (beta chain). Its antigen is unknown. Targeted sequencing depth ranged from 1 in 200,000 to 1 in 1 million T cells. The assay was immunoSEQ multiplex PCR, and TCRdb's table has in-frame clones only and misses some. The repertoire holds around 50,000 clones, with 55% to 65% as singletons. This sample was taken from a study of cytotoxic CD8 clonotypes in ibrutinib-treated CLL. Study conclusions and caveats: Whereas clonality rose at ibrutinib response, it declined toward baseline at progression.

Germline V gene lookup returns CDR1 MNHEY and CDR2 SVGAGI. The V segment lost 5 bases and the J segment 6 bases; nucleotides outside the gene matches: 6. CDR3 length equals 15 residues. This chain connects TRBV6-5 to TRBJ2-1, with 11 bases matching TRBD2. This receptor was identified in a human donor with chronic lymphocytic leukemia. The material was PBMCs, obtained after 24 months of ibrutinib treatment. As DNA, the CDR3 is TGTGCCAGCAGTCCCCGACTAGCGGGACCCAATGAGCAGTTCTTC. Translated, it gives CASSPRLAGPNEQFF.